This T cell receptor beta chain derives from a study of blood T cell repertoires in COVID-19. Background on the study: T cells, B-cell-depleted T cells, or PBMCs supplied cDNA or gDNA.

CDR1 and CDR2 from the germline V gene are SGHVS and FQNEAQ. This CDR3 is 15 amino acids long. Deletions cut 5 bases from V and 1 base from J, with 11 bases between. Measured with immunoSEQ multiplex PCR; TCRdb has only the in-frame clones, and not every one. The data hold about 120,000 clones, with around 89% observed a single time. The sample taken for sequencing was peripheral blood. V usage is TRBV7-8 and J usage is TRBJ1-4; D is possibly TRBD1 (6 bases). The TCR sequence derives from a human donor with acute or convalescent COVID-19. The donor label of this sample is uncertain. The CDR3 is CASSQLDRTNEKLFF. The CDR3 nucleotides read TGTGCCAGCAGCCAACTGGACAGAACTAATGAAAAACTGTTTTTT.